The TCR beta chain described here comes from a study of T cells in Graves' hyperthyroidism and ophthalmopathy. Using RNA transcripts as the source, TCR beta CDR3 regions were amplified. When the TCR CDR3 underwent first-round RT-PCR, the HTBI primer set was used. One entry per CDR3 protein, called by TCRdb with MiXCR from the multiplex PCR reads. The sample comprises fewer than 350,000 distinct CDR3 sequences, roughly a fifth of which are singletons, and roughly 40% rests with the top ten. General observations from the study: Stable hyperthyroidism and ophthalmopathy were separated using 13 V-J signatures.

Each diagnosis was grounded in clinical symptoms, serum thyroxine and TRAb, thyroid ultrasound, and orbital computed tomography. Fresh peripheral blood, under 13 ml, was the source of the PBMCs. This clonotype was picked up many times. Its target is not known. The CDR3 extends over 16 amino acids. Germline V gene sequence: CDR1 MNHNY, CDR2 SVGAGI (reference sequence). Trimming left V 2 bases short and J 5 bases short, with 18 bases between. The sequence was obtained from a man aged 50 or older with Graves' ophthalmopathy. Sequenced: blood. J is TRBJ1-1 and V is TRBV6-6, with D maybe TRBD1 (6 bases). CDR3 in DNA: TGTGCCAGCAGTTACACTAGGCCCCCGGGGGCAACTGAAGCTTTCTTT. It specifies CASSYTRPPGATEAFF.